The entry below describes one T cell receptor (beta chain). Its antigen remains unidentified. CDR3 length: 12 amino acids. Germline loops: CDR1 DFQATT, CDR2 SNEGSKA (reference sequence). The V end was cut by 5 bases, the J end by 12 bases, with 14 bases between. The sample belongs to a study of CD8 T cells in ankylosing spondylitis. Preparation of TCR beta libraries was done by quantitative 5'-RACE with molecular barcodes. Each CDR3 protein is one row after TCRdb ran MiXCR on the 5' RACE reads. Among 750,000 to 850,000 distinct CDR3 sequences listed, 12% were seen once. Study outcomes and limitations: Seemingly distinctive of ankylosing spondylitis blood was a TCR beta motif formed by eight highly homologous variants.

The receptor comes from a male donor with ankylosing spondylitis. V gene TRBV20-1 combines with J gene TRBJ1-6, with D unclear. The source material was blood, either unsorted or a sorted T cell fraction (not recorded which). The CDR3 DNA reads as TGCAGTGCTTGGGTTCTTTCAAGACCCCTCCACTTT. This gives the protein CSAWVLSRPLHF.